This is a list of T cell receptor beta chains from one sample in a study of T cell responses to AZD1222 COVID-19 vaccine. Measured with immunoSEQ multiplex PCR; TCRdb has only the in-frame clones, and not every one. Among 110,000 or so clones listed, approximately 87% were seen once. The input for sequencing was peripheral blood, taken on day 0 of AZD1222 vaccination. The source of these receptors is an adult in good health. Each CDR3 is given with its conserved first and last residue. The order of the fields is J gene, V gene, CDR3 protein.

TRBJ2-1	TRBV5-1	CASSPAGSEQFF
TRBJ2-5	TRBV7-2	CASSIKETQYF
TRBJ2-5	TRBV29-1	CSVSRAGASGETQYF
TRBJ1-2	TRBV28	CASTSDSMSYTF
TRBJ2-3	TRBV10-1	CASSGTLAVTDTQYF
TRBJ1-2	TRBV28	CASSLGARRTGGYTF
TRBJ2-7	TRBV19	CASGRRDRYEQYF
TRBJ2-3	TRBV13	CASSPGQSTDTQYF
TRBJ2-2	TRBV29-1	CSVGRGPTGELFF
TRBJ2-3	TRBV2	CASSEQRREGDTQYF